Listed below are T cell receptor beta chains from one sample, sequenced in a study of blood T cell repertoires in COVID-19. Profiling relied on immunoSEQ multiplex PCR, and the TCRdb table lists in-frame clones only, not all of them. Of 110,000 or so clones listed, less than 90% are singletons. Specimen: peripheral blood. These receptors were taken from an older woman with acute or convalescent COVID-19. Both conserved end residues are part of each CDR3. The D gene is left open where the match is weak. The size of a clone is reported for some rows only, either as once, few or many, or as a class for expanded clones.

d_gene: .; abundance: .; j_gene: TRBJ2-1; v_gene: TRBV9; CDR3aa: CASSSISGNNEQFF; CDR3nt: TGTGCCAGCAGCTCGATCAGCGGTAACAATGAGCAGTTCTTC
d_gene: .; abundance: .; j_gene: TRBJ1-1; v_gene: TRBV10-3; CDR3aa: CAISGLGAQIEAFF; CDR3nt: TGTGCCATCAGTGGTCTTGGGGCCCAGATTGAAGCTTTCTTT
d_gene: .; abundance: few; j_gene: TRBJ2-3; v_gene: TRBV30; CDR3aa: CAWSFSSRQTDTQYF; CDR3nt: TGTGCCTGGAGTTTTTCATCCCGACAGACAGATACGCAGTATTTT
d_gene: TRBD2; abundance: .; j_gene: TRBJ2-1; v_gene: TRBV19; CDR3aa: CASSSSGGPLNEQFF; CDR3nt: TGTGCCAGTAGTAGCAGCGGGGGGCCACTCAATGAGCAGTTCTTC
d_gene: TRBD1; abundance: many; j_gene: TRBJ1-5; v_gene: TRBV5-8; CDR3aa: CASSFRTGGISYQPQHF; CDR3nt: TGTGCCAGCAGCTTCCGGACAGGGGGCATCTCCTATCAGCCCCAGCATTTT
d_gene: .; abundance: .; j_gene: TRBJ1-5; v_gene: TRBV28; CDR3aa: CASRQPQKSQPQHF; CDR3nt: TGTGCCAGCAGACAACCACAGAAAAGCCAGCCCCAGCATTTT
d_gene: .; abundance: .; j_gene: TRBJ1-2; v_gene: TRBV29-1; CDR3aa: CSVGGGGNYGYTF; CDR3nt: TGCAGCGTCGGCGGGGGGGGTAACTATGGCTACACCTTC
d_gene: .; abundance: .; j_gene: TRBJ1-3; v_gene: TRBV6-5; CDR3aa: CASSPGPNTIYF; CDR3nt: TGTGCCAGCTCCCCAGGGCCAAACACCATATATTTT
d_gene: TRBD1; abundance: .; j_gene: TRBJ1-2; v_gene: TRBV28; CDR3aa: CASSLGTGGRRYGYTF; CDR3nt: TGTGCCAGCAGTTTGGGCACAGGGGGTCGTCGCTATGGCTACACCTTC
d_gene: TRBD1; abundance: .; j_gene: TRBJ1-1; v_gene: TRBV28; CDR3aa: CASSSGSSQGTEAFF; CDR3nt: TGTGCCAGCAGCTCCGGGTCCTCACAGGGGACTGAAGCTTTCTTT
d_gene: TRBD2; abundance: .; j_gene: TRBJ2-7; v_gene: TRBV18; CDR3aa: CASRPDSGGSYEQYF; CDR3nt: TGTGCCAGCCGTCCGGACAGCGGGGGGTCCTACGAGCAGTACTTC
d_gene: TRBD2; abundance: few; j_gene: TRBJ2-3; v_gene: TRBV5-1; CDR3aa: CASTGLAGAGDTQYF; CDR3nt: TGCGCCAGCACCGGACTAGCGGGGGCCGGGGATACGCAGTATTTT
d_gene: .; abundance: .; j_gene: TRBJ1-1; v_gene: TRBV5-6; CDR3aa: CASSFRWNTEAFF; CDR3nt: TGTGCCAGCAGCTTTCGGTGGAACACTGAAGCTTTCTTT
d_gene: .; abundance: .; j_gene: TRBJ2-5; v_gene: TRBV5-1; CDR3aa: CASSPRPQEAQYF; CDR3nt: TGCGCCAGCAGCCCCCGACCACAAGAGGCCCAGTACTTC
d_gene: .; abundance: .; j_gene: TRBJ1-5; v_gene: TRBV28; CDR3aa: CASSLSYTSNQPQHF; CDR3nt: TGTGCCAGCAGTTTATCATACACGAGCAATCAGCCCCAGCATTTT
d_gene: .; abundance: .; j_gene: TRBJ2-4; v_gene: TRBV5-4; CDR3aa: CASSPGAEGNIQYF; CDR3nt: TGTGCCAGCAGTCCAGGGGCCGAGGGAAACATTCAGTACTTC
d_gene: TRBD2; abundance: once; j_gene: TRBJ2-5; v_gene: TRBV3-1/TRBV3-2; CDR3aa: CASSLAGGINQETQYF; CDR3nt: TGTGCCAGCAGCCTAGCGGGGGGAATAAATCAAGAGACCCAGTACTTC
d_gene: .; abundance: .; j_gene: TRBJ1-2; v_gene: TRBV27; CDR3aa: CASSLNTGTNYGYTF; CDR3nt: TGTGCCAGCAGTTTAAATACAGGGACCAACTATGGCTACACCTTC
d_gene: .; abundance: once; j_gene: TRBJ2-2; v_gene: TRBV28; CDR3aa: CASTPLTGELFF; CDR3nt: TGTGCCAGCACCCCTCTTACCGGGGAGCTGTTTTTT
d_gene: TRBD1; abundance: .; j_gene: TRBJ2-7; v_gene: TRBV27; CDR3aa: CASSSDRSSYEQYF; CDR3nt: TGTGCCAGCAGTTCGGACAGGAGCTCCTACGAGCAGTACTTC
d_gene: .; abundance: .; j_gene: TRBJ1-2; v_gene: TRBV10-1; CDR3aa: CASSEGQGYGYTF; CDR3nt: TGCGCCAGCAGTGAGGGTCAGGGCTATGGCTACACCTTC
d_gene: .; abundance: .; j_gene: TRBJ2-7; v_gene: TRBV28; CDR3aa: CASSSGVVTAYEQYF; CDR3nt: TGTGCCAGCAGCAGCGGAGTCGTAACAGCGTACGAGCAGTACTTC
d_gene: .; abundance: .; j_gene: TRBJ2-3; v_gene: TRBV3-1/TRBV3-2; CDR3aa: CASSQQNTDTQYF; CDR3nt: TGTGCCAGCAGCCAACAAAACACAGATACGCAGTATTTT
d_gene: TRBD2; abundance: few; j_gene: TRBJ2-3; v_gene: TRBV19; CDR3aa: CASSPAGAKSDTQYF; CDR3nt: TGTGCCAGTAGTCCAGCGGGGGCAAAGTCGGATACGCAGTATTTT
d_gene: TRBD1; abundance: .; j_gene: TRBJ2-3; v_gene: TRBV28; CDR3aa: CASSALGQHADTQYF; CDR3nt: TGTGCCAGCAGTGCCTTGGGACAGCACGCCGATACGCAGTATTTT
d_gene: TRBD2; abundance: once; j_gene: TRBJ2-5; v_gene: TRBV5-4; CDR3aa: CASSLRTSVKETQYF; CDR3nt: TGTGCCAGCAGCCTACGGACTAGCGTTAAAGAGACCCAGTACTTC
d_gene: .; abundance: once; j_gene: TRBJ1-1; v_gene: TRBV18; CDR3aa: CASSPSGYISLNTEAFF; CDR3nt: TGTGCCAGCTCACCTTCAGGGTATATTTCCCTGAACACTGAAGCTTTCTTT
d_gene: .; abundance: .; j_gene: TRBJ2-3; v_gene: TRBV7-2; CDR3aa: CASSQPSGTSDTQYF; CDR3nt: TGTGCCAGCAGCCAGCCCTCCGGGACTTCAGATACGCAGTATTTT
d_gene: .; abundance: .; j_gene: TRBJ1-1; v_gene: TRBV6-1; CDR3aa: CASSDSWNTEAFF; CDR3nt: TGTGCCAGCAGTGACAGTTGGAACACTGAAGCTTTCTTT
d_gene: .; abundance: .; j_gene: TRBJ1-1; v_gene: TRBV3-1/TRBV3-2; CDR3aa: CASSQGGGDTEAFF; CDR3nt: TGTGCCAGCAGCCAAGGAGGTGGAGACACTGAAGCTTTCTTT
d_gene: TRBD2; abundance: .; j_gene: TRBJ2-3; v_gene: TRBV5-4; CDR3aa: CAGSPGTSGTDTQYF; CDR3nt: TGTGCCGGCAGCCCTGGGACTAGCGGCACAGATACGCAGTATTTT
d_gene: .; abundance: .; j_gene: TRBJ2-3; v_gene: TRBV6-5; CDR3aa: CATIFGRHITDTQYF; CDR3nt: TGTGCCACCATCTTTGGGAGGCACATAACAGATACGCAGTATTTT
d_gene: .; abundance: .; j_gene: TRBJ2-7; v_gene: TRBV19; CDR3aa: CASRPTSSYEQYF; CDR3nt: TGTGCCAGTAGGCCAACAAGCTCCTACGAGCAGTACTTC
d_gene: .; abundance: .; j_gene: TRBJ1-5; v_gene: TRBV24-1; CDR3aa: CAATTGPRQPQHF; CDR3nt: TGTGCCGCCACCACAGGGCCACGGCAGCCCCAGCATTTT
d_gene: .; abundance: few; j_gene: TRBJ2-7; v_gene: TRBV5-6; CDR3aa: CASSFRSVLARRYEQYF; CDR3nt: TGTGCCAGCAGCTTTCGATCTGTTCTAGCGAGAAGGTACGAGCAGTACTTC
d_gene: TRBD1; abundance: once; j_gene: TRBJ1-5; v_gene: TRBV27; CDR3aa: CASSPYRGRNQPQHF; CDR3nt: TGTGCCAGCAGTCCGTACAGGGGCCGCAATCAGCCCCAGCATTTT
d_gene: .; abundance: .; j_gene: TRBJ1-1; v_gene: TRBV9; CDR3aa: CASSVGRVTEAFF; CDR3nt: TGTGCCAGCAGCGTAGGCAGGGTCACTGAAGCTTTCTTT
d_gene: .; abundance: .; j_gene: TRBJ1-5; v_gene: TRBV6-5; CDR3aa: CASRRELNQPQHF; CDR3nt: TGTGCCAGCAGACGTGAGCTTAATCAGCCCCAGCATTTT
d_gene: .; abundance: .; j_gene: TRBJ2-3; v_gene: TRBV7-2; CDR3aa: CASSPRTPRGNTQYF; CDR3nt: TGTGCCAGCAGCCCGCGGACTCCGAGAGGGAATACGCAGTATTTT
d_gene: TRBD1; abundance: .; j_gene: TRBJ1-5; v_gene: TRBV6-2/TRBV6-3; CDR3aa: CASSYSLGQEYQPQHF; CDR3nt: TGTGCCAGCAGTTACTCCTTGGGACAGGAATACCAGCCCCAGCATTTT
d_gene: .; abundance: .; j_gene: TRBJ2-2; v_gene: TRBV5-4; CDR3aa: CASSLVSGGELFF; CDR3nt: TGTGCCAGCAGCTTGGTCTCAGGCGGGGAGCTGTTTTTT
d_gene: TRBD2; abundance: .; j_gene: TRBJ2-1; v_gene: TRBV2; CDR3aa: CASNLPGSPGGGEQFF; CDR3nt: TGTGCCAGCAACCTCCCGGGGAGTCCGGGGGGAGGTGAGCAGTTCTTC